This T cell receptor (beta chain) was retrieved from a study of cytomegalovirus exposure and HLA in healthy donors. With respect to this clone: The antigen is unknown.

Study-level findings and limits: TCR beta chains numbering 164 were designated cytomegalovirus-associated. Researchers had no immune exposure information except CMV serostatus available. In a later analysis, HLA-C alleles had the fewest associated TCRs, DRB1 alleles the most.

With 60 Vbeta and 13 Jbeta primers, the PCR was carried out. Here immunoSEQ multiplex PCR was the method, and the copy in TCRdb shows in-frame clones only, minus some. The sample holds about 100,000 clones, under 80% seen once. Sequencing was carried out using PBMCs. The TCR was taken from a woman in her fifties or sixties in good health and CMV-seropositive.

As DNA, the CDR3 is TGCAGCGTAGACAGGAATTATGGCTACACCTTC. Translating it yields CSVDRNYGYTF. The rearrangement links TRBV29-1 to TRBJ1-2; D is perhaps TRBD1 (6 bases). Germline V gives CDR1 SQVTM, CDR2 ANQGSEA. V lost 6 bases and J lost 5, with 10 bases in between. The CDR3 totals 11 residues.